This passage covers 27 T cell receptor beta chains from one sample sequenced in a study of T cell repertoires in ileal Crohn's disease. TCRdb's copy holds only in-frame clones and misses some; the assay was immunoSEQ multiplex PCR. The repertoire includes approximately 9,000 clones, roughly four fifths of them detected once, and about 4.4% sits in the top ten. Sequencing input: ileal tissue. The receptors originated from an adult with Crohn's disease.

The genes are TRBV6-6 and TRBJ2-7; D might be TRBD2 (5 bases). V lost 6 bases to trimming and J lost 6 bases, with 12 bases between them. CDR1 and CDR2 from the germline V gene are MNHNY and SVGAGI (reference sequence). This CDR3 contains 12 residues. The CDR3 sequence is CASSPDRGEQYF. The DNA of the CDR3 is TGTGCCAGCAGCCCGGATCGGGGCGAGCAGTACTTC.

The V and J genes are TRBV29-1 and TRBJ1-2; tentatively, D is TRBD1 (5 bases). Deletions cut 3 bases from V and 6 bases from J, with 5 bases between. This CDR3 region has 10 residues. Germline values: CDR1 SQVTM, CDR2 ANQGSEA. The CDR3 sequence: CSVDRDGYTF. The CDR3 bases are TGCAGCGTTGACAGGGATGGCTACACCTTC.

CDR3: CASSVELIGELFF. CDR3 sequence (DNA): TGTGCCAGCAGCGTAGAACTGATAGGGGAGCTGTTTTTT. The genes are TRBV9 and TRBJ2-2; D is ambiguous. V dropped 0 bases and J dropped 8 bases, with 8 bases sitting between them. The germline V gene encodes CDR1 SGDLS and CDR2 YYNGEE. The CDR3 loop spans 13 amino acids.

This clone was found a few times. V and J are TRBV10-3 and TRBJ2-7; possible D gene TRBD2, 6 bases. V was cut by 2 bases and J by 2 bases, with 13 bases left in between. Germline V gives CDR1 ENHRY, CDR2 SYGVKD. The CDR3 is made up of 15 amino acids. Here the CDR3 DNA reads TGTGCCATCAGTGAGCGAGGCGGGGAGACCTACGAGCAGTACTTC. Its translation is CAISERGGETYEQYF.

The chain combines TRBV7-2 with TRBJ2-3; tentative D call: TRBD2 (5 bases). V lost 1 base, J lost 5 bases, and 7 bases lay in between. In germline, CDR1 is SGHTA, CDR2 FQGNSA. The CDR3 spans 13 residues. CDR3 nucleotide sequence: TGTGCCAGCAGCTTAGACGCGGGAGATACGCAGTATTTT. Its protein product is CASSLDAGDTQYF.

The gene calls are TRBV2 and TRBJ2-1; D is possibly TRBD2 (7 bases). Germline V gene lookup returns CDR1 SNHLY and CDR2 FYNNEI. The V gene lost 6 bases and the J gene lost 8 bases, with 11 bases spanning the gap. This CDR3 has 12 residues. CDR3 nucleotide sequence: TGTGCCAGCAGGGGAGGGGGGGATGAGCAGTTCTTC. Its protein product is CASRGGGDEQFF. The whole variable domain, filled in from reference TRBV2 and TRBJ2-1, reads EPEVTQTPSHQVTQMGQEVILRCVPISNHLYFYWYRQILGQKVEFLVSFYNNEISEKSEIFDDQFSVERPDGSNFTLKIRSTKLEDSAMYFCASRGGGDEQFFGPGTRLTVL.

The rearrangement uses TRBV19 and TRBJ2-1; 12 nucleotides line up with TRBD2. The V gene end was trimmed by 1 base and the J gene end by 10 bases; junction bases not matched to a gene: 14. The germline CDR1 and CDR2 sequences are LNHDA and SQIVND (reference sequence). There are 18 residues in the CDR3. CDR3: CASSIATSGSGSLREQFF. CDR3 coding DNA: TGTGCCAGTAGTATAGCGACTAGCGGGAGTGGGTCGTTACGGGAGCAGTTCTTC.

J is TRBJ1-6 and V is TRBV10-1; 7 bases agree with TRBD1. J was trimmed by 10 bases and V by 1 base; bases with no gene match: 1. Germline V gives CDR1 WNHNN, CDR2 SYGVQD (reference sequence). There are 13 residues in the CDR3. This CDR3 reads CASSEYRGSPLHF. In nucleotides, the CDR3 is TGCGCCAGCAGTGAGTACAGGGGCTCACCCCTCCACTTT.

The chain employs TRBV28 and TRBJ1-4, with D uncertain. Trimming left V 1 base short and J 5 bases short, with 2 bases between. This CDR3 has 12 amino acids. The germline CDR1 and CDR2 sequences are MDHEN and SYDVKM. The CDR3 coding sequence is TGTGCCAGCAGTTTATTAAATGAAAAACTGTTTTTT. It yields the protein CASSLLNEKLFF.

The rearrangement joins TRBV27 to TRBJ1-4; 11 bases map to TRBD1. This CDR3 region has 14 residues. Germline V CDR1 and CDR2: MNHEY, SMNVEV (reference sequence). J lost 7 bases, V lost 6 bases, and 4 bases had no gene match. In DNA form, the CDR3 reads TGTGCCAGCAGCGCCGGGACAGGGGGTGAAAAACTGTTTTTT. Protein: CASSAGTGGEKLFF.

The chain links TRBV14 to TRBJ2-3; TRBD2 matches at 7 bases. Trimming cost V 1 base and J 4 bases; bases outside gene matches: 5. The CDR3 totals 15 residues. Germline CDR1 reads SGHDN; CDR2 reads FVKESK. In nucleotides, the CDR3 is TGTGCCAGCAGCCAAGGCGGGAGAAGGGCAGATACGCAGTATTTT. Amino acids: CASSQGGRRADTQYF.

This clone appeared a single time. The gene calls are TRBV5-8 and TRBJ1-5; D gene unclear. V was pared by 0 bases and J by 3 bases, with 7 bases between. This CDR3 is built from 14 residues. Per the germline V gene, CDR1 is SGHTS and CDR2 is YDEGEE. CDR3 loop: CASSLGQYNQPQHF. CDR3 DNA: TGTGCCAGCAGCTTGGGTCAGTACAATCAGCCCCAGCATTTT.

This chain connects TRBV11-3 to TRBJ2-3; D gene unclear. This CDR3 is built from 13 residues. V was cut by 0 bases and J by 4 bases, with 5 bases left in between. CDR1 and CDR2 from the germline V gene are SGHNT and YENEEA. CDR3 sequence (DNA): TGTGCCAGCAGCTTAGATGGCCCAGATACGCAGTATTTT. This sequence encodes CASSLDGPDTQYF.

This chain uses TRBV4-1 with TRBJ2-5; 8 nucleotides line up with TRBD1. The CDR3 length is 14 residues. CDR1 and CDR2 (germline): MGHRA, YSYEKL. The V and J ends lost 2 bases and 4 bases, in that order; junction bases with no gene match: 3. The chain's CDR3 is CASSQTTGGETQYF. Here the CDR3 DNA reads TGCGCCAGCAGCCAAACTACAGGGGGAGAGACCCAGTACTTC.

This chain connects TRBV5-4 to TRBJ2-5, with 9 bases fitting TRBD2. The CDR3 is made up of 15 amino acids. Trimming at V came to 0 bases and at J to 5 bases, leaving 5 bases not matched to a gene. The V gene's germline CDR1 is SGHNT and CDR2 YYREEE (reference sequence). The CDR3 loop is CASSLELAGDETQYF. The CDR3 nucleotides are TGTGCCAGCAGCTTGGAGTTAGCGGGAGATGAGACCCAGTACTTC.

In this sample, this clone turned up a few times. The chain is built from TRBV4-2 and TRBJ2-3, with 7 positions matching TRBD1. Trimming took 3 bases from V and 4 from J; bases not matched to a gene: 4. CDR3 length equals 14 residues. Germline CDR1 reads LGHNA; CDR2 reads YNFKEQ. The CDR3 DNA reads TGTGCCAGCAGCCACAGGGGGTTGGCAGATACGCAGTATTTT. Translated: CASSHRGLADTQYF.

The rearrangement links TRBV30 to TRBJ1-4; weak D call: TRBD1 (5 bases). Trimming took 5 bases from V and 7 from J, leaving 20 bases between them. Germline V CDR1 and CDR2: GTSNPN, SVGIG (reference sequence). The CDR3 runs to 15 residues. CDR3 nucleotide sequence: TGTGCCTGGGGAATGGGCAGTGGGGCCGGTGAAAAACTGTTTTTT. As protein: CAWGMGSGAGEKLFF.

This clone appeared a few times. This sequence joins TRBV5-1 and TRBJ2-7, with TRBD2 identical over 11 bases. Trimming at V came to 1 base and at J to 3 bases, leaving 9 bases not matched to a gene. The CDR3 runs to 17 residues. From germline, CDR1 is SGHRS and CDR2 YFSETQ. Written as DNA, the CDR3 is TGCGCCAGCAGCTTGAGGCTAGCGGGAGGCCAGGTCTACGAGCAGTACTTC. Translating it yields CASSLRLAGGQVYEQYF.

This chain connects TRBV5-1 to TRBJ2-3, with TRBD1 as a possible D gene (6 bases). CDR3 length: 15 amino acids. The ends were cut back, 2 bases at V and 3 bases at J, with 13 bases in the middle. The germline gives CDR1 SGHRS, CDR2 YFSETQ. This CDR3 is CASSLSPGETDTQYF. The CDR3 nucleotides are TGCGCCAGCAGCTTATCTCCAGGGGAGACAGATACGCAGTATTTT.

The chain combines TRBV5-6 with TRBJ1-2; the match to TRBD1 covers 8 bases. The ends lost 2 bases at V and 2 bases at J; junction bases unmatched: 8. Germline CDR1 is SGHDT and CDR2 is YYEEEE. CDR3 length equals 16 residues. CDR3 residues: CASSFISDRGNYGYTF. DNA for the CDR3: TGTGCCAGCAGCTTTATAAGTGACAGGGGAAACTATGGCTACACCTTC.

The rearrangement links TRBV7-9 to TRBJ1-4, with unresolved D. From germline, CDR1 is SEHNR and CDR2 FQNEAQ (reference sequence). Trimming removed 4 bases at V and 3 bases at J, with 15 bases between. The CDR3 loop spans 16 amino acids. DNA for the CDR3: TGTGCCAGCAGCTCCCGGAAGCTAGCAGCTAATGAAAAACTGTTTTTT. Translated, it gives CASSSRKLAANEKLFF.

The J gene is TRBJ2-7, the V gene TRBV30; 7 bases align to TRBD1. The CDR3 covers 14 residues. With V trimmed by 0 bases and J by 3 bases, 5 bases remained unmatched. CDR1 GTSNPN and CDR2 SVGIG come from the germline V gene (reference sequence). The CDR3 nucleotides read TGTGCCTGGAGTGTACGACGGGACAGCTACGAGCAGTACTTC. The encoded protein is CAWSVRRDSYEQYF.

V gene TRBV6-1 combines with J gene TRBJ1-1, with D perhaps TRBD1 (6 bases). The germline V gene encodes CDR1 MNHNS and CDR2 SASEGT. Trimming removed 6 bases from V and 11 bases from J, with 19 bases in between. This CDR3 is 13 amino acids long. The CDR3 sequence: CASSGWGQGMAFF. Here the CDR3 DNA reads TGTGCCAGCAGCGGCTGGGGGCAGGGCATGGCTTTCTTT.

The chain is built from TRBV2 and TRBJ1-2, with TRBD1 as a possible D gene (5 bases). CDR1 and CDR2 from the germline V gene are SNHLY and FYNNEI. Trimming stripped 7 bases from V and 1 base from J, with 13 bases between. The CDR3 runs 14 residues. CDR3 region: CASTDSGSNYGYTF. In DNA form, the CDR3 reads TGTGCCAGCACAGACAGCGGGAGTAACTATGGCTACACCTTC.

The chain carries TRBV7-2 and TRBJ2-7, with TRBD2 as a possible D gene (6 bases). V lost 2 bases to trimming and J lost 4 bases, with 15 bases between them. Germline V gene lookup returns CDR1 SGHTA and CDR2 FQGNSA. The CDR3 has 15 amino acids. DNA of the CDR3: TGTGCCAGCAGCTTATTTGGACGGAGGGAATACGAGCAGTACTTC. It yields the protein CASSLFGRREYEQYF.

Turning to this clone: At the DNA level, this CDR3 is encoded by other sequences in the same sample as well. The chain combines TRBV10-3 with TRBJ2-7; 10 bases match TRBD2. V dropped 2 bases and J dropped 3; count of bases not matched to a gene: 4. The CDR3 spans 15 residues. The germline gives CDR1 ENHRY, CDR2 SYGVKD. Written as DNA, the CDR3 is TGTGCCATCAGTGAGGGCCTAGCGGGAGTCTACGAGCAGTACTTC. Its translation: CAISEGLAGVYEQYF.

The CDR3 spells CASSRGLVGGNHYEQYF. The CDR3 DNA reads TGTGCCAGCAGCCGGGGACTAGTAGGAGGCAACCACTACGAGCAGTACTTC. V is TRBV7-9 and J is TRBJ2-7; 8 nucleotides agree with TRBD2. This CDR3 contains 17 residues. Germline V gene data show CDR1 as SEHNR and CDR2 as FQNEAQ (reference sequence). Trimming took 5 bases from V and 3 from J; bases not matched to a gene: 15.